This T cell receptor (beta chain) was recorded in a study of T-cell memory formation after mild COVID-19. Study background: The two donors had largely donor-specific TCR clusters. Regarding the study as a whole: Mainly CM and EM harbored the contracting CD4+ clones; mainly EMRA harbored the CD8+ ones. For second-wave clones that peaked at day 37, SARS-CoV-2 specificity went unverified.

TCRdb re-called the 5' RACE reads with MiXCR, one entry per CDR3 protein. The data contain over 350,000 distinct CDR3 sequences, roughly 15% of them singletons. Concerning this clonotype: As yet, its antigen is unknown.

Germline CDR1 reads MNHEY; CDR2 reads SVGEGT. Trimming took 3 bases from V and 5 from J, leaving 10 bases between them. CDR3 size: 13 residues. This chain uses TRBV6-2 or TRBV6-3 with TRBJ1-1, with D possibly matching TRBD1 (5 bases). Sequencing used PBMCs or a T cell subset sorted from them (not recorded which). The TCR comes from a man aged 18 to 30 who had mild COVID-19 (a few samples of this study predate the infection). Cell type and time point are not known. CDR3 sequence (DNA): TGTGCCAGCAGTTATCCCGGGGGGACTGAAGCTTTCTTT. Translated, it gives CASSYPGGTEAFF.